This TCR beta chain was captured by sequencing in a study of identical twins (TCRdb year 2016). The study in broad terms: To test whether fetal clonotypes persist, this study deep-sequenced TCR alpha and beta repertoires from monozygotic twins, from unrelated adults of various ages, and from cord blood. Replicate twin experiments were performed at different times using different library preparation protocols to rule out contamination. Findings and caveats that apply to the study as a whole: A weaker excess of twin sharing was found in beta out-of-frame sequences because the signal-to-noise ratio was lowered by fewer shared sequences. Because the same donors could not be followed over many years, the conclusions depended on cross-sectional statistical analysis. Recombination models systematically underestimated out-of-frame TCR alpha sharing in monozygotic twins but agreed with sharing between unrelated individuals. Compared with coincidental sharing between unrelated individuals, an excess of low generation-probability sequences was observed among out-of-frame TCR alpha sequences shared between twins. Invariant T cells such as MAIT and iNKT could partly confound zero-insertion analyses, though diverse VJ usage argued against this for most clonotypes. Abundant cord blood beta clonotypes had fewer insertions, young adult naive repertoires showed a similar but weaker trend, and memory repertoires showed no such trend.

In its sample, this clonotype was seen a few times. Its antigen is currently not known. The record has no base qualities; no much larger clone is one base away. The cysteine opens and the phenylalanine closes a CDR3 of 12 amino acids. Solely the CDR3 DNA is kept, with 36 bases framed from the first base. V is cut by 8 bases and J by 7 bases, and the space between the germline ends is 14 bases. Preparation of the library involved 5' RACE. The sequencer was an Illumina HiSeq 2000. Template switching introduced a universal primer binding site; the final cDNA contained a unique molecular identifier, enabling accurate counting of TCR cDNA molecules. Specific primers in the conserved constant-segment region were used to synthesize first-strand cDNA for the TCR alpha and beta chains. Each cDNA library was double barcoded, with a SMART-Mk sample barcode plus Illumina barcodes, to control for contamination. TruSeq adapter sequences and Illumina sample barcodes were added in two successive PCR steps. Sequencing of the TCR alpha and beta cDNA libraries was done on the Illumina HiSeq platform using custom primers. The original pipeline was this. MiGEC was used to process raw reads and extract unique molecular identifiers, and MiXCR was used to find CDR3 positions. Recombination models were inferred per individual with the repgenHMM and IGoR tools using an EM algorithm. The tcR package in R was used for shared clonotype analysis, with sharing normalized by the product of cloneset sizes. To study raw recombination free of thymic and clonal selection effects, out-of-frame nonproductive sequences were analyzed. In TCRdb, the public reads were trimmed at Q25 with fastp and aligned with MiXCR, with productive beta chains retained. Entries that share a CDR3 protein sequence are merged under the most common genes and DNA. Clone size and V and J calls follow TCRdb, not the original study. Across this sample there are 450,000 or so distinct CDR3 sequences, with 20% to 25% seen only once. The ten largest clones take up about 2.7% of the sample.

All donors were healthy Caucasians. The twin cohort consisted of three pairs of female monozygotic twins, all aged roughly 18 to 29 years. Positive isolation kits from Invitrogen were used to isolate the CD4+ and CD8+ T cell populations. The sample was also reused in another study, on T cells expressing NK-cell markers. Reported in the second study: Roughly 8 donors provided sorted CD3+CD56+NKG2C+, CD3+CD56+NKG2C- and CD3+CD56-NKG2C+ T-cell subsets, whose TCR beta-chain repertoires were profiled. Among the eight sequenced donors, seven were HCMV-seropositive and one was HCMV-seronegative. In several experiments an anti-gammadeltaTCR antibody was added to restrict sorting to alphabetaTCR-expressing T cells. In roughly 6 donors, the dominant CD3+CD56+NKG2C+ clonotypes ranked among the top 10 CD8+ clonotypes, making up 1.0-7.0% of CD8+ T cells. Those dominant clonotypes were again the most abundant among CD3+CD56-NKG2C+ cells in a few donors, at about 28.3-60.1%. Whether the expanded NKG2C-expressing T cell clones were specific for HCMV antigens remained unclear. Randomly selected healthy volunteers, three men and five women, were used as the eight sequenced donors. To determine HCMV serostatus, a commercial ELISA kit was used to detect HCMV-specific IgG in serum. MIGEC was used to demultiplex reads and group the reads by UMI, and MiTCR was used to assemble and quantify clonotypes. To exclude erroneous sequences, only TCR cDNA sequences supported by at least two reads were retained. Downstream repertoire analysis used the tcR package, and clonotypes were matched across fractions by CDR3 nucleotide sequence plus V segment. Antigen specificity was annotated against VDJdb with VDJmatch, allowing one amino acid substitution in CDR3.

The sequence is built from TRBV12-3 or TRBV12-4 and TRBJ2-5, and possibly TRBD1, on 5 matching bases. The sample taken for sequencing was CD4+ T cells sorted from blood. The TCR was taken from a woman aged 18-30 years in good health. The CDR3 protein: CASRFQRGTQYF. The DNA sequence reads TGTGCCAGCCGATTCCAAAGGGGGACCCAGTACTTC.